This TCR beta chain was obtained from a study of Graves' ophthalmopathy and Graves' hyperthyroidism. From RNA, the CDR3 regions of TCR beta chains were amplified and sequenced. The library came from an HTBI-primed first-round RT-PCR and a second-round multiplex PCR. TCRdb re-called the multiplex PCR reads through MiXCR, storing one row per CDR3 protein. The table lists around 1,000,000 distinct CDR3 sequences, 35% to 40% of them singletons. Study outcomes and limitations: Ophthalmopathy and stable hyperthyroidism were discriminated by a 13-signature model, with approximately 88% sensitivity and nearly 84% specificity.

Eligible hyperthyroidism cases comprised new diagnoses of under 2 months' duration in individuals aged 18 to 65. If patients had other autoimmune diseases, uncontrolled infections, pregnancy or lactation, they were excluded. Many counts were recorded for this clonotype. What it recognizes is unknown. The trim removed 6 bases at V and 6 bases at J, leaving 2 bases unmatched. This CDR3 has 12 residues. Germline values: CDR1 LGHNA, CDR2 YSLEER. This TCR was sampled from an adult man with Graves' hyperthyroidism. Material: peripheral blood or thyroid tissue (not recorded which). V and J are TRBV4-3 and TRBJ1-2, with 9 positions matching TRBD1. The DNA for the CDR3 is TGCGCCAGCAGACAGGGGGCTAATGGCTACACCTTC. This codes for CASRQGANGYTF.